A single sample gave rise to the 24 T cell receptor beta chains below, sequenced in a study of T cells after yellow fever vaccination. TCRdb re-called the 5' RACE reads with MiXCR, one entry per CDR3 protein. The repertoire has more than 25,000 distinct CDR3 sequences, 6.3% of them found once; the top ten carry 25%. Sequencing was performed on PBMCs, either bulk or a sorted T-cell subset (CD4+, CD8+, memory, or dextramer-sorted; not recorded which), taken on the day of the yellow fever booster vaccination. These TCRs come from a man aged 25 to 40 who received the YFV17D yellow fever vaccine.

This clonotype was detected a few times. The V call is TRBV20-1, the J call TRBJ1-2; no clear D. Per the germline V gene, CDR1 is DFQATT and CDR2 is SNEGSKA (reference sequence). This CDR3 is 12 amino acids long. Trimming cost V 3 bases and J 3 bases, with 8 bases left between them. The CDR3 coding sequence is TGCAGTGCTAGTGTCCTAGACTATGGCTACACCTTC. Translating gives CSASVLDYGYTF.

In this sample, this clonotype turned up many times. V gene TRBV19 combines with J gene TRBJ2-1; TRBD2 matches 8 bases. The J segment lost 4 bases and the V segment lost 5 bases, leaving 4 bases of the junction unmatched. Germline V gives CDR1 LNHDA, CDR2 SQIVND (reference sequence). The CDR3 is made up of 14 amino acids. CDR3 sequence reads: CASSQRELYNEQFF. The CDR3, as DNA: TGTGCCAGTAGTCAGCGGGAGTTGTACAATGAGCAGTTCTTC.

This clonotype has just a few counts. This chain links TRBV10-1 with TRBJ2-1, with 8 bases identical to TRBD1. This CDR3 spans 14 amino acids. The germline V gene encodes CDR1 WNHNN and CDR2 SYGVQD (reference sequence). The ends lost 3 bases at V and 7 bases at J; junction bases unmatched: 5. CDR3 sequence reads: CASSDGGTGNEQFF. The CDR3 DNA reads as TGCGCCAGCAGTGACGGCGGGACAGGTAATGAGCAGTTCTTC.

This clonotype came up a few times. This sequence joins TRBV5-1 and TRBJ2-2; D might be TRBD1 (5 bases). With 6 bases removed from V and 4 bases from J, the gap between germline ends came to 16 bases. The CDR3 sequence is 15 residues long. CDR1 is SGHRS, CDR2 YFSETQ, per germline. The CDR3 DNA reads TGCGCCAGCAAGGCGACCAATGGGGCCACCGGGGAGCTGTTTTTT. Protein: CASKATNGATGELFF. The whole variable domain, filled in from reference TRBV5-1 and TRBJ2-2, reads KAGVTQTPRYLIKTRGQQVTLSCSPISGHRSVSWYQQTPGQGLQFLFEYFSETQRNKGNFPGRFSGRQFSNSRSEMNVSTLELGDSALYLCASKATNGATGELFFGEGSRLTVL.

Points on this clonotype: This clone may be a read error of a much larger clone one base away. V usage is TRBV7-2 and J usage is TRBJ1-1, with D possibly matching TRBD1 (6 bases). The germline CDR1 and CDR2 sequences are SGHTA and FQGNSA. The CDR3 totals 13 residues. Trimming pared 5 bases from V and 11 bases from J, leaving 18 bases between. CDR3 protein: CASSLTGRKIAFF. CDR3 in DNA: TGTGCCAGCAGCCTTACAGGGAGGAAGATCGCTTTCTTT.

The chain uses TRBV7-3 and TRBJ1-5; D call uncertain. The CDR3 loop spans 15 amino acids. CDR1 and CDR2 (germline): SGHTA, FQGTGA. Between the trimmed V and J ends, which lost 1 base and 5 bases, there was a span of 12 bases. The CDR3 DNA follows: TGTGCCAGCAGCTTAAATGGGAAACCCGATCAGCCCCAGCATTTT. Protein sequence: CASSLNGKPDQPQHF.

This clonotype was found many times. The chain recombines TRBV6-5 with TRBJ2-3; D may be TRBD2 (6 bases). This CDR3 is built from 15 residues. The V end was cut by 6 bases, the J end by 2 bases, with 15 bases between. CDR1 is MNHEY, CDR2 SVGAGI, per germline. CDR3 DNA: TGTGCCAGCAGGTTAAACGCGGGACTCACAGATACGCAGTATTTT. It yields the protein CASRLNAGLTDTQYF.

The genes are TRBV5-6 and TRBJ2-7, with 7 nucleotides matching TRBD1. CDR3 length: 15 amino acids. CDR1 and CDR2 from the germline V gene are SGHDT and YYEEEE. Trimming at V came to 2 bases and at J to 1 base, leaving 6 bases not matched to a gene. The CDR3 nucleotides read TGTGCCAGCAGCTTAACAGGGGATACTTCCTACGAGCAGTACTTC. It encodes CASSLTGDTSYEQYF.

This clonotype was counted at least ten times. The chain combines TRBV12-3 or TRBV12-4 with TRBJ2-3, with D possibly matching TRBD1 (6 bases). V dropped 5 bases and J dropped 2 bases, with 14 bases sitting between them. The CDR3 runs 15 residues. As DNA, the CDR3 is TGTGCCAGCAGTGACCGACAGGTTATCACAGATACGCAGTATTTT. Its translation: CASSDRQVITDTQYF.

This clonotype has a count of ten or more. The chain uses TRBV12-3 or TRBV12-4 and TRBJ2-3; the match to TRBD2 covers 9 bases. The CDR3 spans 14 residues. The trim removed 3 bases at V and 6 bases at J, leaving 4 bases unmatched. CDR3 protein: CASSLPSGADTQYF. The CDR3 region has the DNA TGTGCCAGCAGTTTGCCTAGCGGGGCCGATACGCAGTATTTT.

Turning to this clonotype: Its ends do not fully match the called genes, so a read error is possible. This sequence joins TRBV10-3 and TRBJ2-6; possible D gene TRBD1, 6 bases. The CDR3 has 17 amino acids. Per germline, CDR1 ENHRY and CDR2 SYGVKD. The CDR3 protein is CAVSDRSSTWWANVLTF. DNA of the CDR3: TGTGCCGTCAGCGACAGGTCGTCCACTTGGTGGGCCAACGTCCTGACTTTC.

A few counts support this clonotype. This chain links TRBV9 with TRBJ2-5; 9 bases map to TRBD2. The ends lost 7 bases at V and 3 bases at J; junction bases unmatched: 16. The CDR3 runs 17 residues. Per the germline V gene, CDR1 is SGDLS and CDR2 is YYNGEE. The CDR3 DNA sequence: TGTGCCAGCGACCTAATTCAGGGGTTAGCGGGGGAAGAGACCCAGTACTTC. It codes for CASDLIQGLAGEETQYF.

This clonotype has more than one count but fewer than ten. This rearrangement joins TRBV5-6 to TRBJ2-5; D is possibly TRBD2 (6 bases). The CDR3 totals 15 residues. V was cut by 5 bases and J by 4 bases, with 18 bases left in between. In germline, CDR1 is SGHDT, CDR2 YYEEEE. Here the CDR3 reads CASSLRVTSVETQYF. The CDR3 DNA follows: TGTGCCAGCAGTTTACGCGTGACTAGTGTAGAGACCCAGTACTTC.

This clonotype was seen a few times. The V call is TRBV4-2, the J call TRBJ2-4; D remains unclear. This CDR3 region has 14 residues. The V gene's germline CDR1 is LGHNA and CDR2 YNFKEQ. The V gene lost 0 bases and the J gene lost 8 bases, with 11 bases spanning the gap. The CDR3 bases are TGTGCCAGCAGCCAAGATCTAGTGGGGTACATTCAGTACTTC. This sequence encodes CASSQDLVGYIQYF.

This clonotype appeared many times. DNA of the CDR3: TGTGCCTGGAGACAAAACACTGAAGCTTTCTTT. Protein product: CAWRQNTEAFF. The chain combines TRBV30 with TRBJ1-1; D call uncertain. The CDR3 has 11 residues. The V and J ends lost 3 bases and 2 bases respectively, with 4 bases between them. The V gene's germline CDR1 is GTSNPN and CDR2 SVGIG (reference sequence).

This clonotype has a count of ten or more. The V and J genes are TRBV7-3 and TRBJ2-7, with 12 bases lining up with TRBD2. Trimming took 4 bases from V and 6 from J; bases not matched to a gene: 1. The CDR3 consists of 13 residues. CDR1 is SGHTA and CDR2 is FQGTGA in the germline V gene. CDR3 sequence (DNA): TGTGCCAGCAGCTCGACTAGCGGGAGCGAGCAGTACTTC. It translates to CASSSTSGSEQYF. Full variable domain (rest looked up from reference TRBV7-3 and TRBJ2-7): GAGVSQTPSNKVTEKGKYVELRCDPISGHTALYWYRQSLGQGPEFLIYFQGTGAADDSGLPNDRFFAVRPEGSVSTLKIQRTERGDSAVYLCASSSTSGSEQYFGPGTRLTVT.

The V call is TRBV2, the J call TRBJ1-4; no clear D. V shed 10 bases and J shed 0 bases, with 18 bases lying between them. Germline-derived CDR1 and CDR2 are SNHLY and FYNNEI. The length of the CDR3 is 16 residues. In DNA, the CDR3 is TGTGCCAACCTTGCAAAAAAGGGTTCAACTAATGAAAAACTGTTTTTT. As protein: CANLAKKGSTNEKLFF.

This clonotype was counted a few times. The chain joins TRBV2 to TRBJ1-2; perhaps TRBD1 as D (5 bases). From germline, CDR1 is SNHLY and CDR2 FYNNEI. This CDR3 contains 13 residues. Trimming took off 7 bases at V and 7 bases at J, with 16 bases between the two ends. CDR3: CASIEQAGGGYTF. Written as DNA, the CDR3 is TGTGCCAGCATCGAACAGGCCGGGGGTGGCTACACCTTC.

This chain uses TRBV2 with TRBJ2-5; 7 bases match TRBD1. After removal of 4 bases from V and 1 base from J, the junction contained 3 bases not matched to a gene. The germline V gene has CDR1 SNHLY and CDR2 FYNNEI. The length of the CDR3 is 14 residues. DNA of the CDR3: TGTGCCAGCAGTGCAGACAGGGCCCAAGAGACCCAGTACTTC. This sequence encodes CASSADRAQETQYF.

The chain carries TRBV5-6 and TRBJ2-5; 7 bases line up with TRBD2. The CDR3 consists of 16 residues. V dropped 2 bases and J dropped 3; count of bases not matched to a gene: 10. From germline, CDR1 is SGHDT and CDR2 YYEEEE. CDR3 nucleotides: TGTGCCAGCAGCTTCCACGGGGCGGGAGTAGAAGAGACCCAGTACTTC. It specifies CASSFHGAGVEETQYF.

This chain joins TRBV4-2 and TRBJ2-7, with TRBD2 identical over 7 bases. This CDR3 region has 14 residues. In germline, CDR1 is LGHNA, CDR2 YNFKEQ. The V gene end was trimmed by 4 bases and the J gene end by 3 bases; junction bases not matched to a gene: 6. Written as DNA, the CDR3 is TGTGCCAGCAGCCCCGGGGGACTATGCTACGAGCAGTACTTC. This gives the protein CASSPGGLCYEQYF.

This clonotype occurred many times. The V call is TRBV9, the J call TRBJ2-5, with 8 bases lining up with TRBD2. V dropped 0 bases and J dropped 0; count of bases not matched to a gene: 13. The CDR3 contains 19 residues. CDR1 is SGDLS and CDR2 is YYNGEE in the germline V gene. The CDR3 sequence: CASSVAPPLAGNDQETQYF. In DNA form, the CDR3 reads TGTGCCAGCAGCGTAGCCCCCCCGCTAGCGGGTAACGACCAAGAGACCCAGTACTTC.

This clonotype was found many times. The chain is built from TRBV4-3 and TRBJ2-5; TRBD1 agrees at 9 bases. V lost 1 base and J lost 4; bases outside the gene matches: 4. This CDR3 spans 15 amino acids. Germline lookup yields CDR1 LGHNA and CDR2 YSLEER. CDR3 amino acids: CASSQATGGAETQYF. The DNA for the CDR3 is TGCGCCAGCAGCCAAGCCACAGGGGGCGCAGAGACCCAGTACTTC.

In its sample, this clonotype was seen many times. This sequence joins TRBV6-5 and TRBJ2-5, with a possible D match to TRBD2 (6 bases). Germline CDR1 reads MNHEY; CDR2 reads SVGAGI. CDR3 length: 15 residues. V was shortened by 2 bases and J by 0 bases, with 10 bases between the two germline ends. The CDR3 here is CASSYVAGYQETQYF. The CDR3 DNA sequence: TGTGCCAGCAGTTACGTGGCGGGGTACCAAGAGACCCAGTACTTC.